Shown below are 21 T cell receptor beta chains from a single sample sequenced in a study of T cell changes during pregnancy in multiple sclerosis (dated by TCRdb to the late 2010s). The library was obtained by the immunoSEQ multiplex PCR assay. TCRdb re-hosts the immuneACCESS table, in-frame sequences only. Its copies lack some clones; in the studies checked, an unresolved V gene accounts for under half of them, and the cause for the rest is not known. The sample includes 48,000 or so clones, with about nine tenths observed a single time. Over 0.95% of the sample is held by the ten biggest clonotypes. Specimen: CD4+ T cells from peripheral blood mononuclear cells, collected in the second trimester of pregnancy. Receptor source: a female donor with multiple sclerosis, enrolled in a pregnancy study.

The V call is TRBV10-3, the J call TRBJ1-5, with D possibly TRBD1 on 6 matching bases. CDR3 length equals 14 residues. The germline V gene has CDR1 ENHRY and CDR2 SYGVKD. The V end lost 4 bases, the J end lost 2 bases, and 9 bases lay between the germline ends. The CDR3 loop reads CAISAGGGNQPQHF. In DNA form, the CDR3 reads TGTGCCATCAGTGCGGGGGGCGGCAATCAGCCCCAGCATTTT.

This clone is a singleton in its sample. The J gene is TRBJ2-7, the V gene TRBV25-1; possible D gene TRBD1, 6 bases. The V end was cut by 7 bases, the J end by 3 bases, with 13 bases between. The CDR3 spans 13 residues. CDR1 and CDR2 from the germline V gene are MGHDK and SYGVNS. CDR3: CASKTGSSYEQYF. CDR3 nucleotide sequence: TGTGCCAGCAAAACAGGGAGTAGCTACGAGCAGTACTTC.

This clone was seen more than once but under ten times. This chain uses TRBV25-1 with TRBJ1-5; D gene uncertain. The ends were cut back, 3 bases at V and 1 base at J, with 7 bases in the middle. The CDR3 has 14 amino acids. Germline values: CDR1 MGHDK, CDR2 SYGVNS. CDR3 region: CASSDDTSNQPQHF. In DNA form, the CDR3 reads TGTGCCAGCAGTGATGACACGAGCAATCAGCCCCAGCATTTT. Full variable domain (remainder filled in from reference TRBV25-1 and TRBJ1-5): EADIYQTPRYLVIGTGKKITLECSQTMGHDKMYWYQQDPGMELHLIHYSYGVNSTEKGDLSSESTVSRIRTEHFPLTLESARPSHTSQYLCASSDDTSNQPQHFGDGTRLSIL.

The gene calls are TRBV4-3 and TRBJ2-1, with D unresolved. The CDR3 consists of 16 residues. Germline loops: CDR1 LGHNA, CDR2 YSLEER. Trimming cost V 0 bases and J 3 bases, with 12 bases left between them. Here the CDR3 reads CASSQDLSFRYNEQFF. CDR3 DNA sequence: TGCGCCAGCAGCCAAGATTTAAGCTTTCGCTACAATGAGCAGTTCTTC.

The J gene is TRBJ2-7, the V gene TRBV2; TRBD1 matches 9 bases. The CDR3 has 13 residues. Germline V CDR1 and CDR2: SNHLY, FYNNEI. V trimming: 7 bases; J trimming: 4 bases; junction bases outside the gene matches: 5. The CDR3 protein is CASTRDRGYEQYF. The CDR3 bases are TGTGCCAGCACTCGAGACAGGGGGTACGAGCAGTACTTC.

CDR3 sequence: CASRGGQVTGELFF. CDR3 nucleotides: TGCGCCAGCAGGGGAGGACAGGTCACCGGGGAGCTGTTTTTT. The V call is TRBV5-1, the J call TRBJ2-2; maybe TRBD1 (7 bases). The CDR3 is 14 amino acids. Germline-derived CDR1 and CDR2 are SGHRS and YFSETQ. V was shortened by 5 bases and J by 4 bases, with 12 bases between the two germline ends.

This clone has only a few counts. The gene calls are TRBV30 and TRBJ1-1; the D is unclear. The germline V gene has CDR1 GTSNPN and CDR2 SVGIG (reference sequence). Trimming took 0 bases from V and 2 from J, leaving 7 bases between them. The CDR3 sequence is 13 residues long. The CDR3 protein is CAWSVSVNTEAFF. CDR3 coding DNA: TGTGCCTGGAGTGTTTCCGTAAACACTGAAGCTTTCTTT.

The CDR3 is CASSLSYSTNTGELFF. Here the CDR3 DNA reads TGTGCCAGCAGCTTATCATACTCGACGAACACCGGGGAGCTGTTTTTT. The rearrangement joins TRBV7-3 to TRBJ2-2, with D hard to call. Trimming removed 2 bases at V and 0 bases at J, with 10 bases between. CDR1 SGHTA and CDR2 FQGTGA come from the germline V gene. This CDR3 contains 16 residues.

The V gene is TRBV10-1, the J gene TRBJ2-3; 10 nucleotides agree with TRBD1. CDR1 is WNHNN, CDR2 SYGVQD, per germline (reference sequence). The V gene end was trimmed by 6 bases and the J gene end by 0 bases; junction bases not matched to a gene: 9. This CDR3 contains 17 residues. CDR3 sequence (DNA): TGCGCCAGCAGAGGTGAACCGGGACAGGGGAGCACAGATACGCAGTATTTT. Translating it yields CASRGEPGQGSTDTQYF.

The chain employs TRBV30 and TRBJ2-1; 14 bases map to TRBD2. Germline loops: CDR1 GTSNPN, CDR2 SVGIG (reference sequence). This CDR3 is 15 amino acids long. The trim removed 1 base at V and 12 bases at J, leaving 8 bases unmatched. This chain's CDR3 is CAWSGRGLAGVGQFF. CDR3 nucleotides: TGTGCCTGGAGTGGGAGGGGACTAGCGGGAGTCGGGCAGTTCTTC.

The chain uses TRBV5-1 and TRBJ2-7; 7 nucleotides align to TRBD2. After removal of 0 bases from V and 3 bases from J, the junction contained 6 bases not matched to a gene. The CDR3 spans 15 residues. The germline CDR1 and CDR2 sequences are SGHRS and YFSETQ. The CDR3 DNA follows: TGCGCCAGCAGCTTGGTGGCTAGCGGCTACTACGAGCAGTACTTC. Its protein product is CASSLVASGYYEQYF.

DNA of the CDR3: TGTGCCAGCAGGACGCAGGGCTTGGGCGGGATGGGGGAGCAGTACTTC. Its translation is CASRTQGLGGMGEQYF. The chain joins TRBV27 to TRBJ2-7, with D maybe TRBD2 (6 bases). CDR1 and CDR2 (germline): MNHEY, SMNVEV (reference sequence). This CDR3 spans 16 amino acids. Trimming took 6 bases from V and 7 from J, leaving 25 bases between them.

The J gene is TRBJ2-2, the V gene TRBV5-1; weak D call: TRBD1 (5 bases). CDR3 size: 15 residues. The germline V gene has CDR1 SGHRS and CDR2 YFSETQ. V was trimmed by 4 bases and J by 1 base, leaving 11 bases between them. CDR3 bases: TGCGCCAGCAGCCCGACAGCACTGAACACCGGGGAGCTGTTTTTT. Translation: CASSPTALNTGELFF.

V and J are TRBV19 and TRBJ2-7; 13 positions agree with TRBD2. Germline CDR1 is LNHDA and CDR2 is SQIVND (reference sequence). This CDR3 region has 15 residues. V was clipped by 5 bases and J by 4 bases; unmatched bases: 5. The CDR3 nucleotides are TGTGCCAGTAGTGGTCGGACTAGCGGGAGATACGAGCAGTACTTC. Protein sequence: CASSGRTSGRYEQYF.

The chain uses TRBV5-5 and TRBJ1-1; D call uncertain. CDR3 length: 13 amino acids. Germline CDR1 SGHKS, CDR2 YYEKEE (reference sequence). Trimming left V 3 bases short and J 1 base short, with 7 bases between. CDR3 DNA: TGTGCCAGCAGCTCTCTAACGAACACTGAAGCTTTCTTT. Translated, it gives CASSSLTNTEAFF.

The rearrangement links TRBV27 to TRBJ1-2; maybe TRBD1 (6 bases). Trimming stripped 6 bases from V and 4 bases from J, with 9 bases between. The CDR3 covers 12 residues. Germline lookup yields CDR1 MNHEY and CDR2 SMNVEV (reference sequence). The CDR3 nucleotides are TGTGCCAGCAGGCAGGGGACCTATGGCTACACCTTC. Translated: CASRQGTYGYTF.

CDR3: CASSLDTGHYGYTF. The CDR3 DNA reads as TGCGCCAGCAGCTTGGATACGGGTCACTATGGCTACACCTTC. The V and J genes are TRBV5-1 and TRBJ1-2; D gene uncertain. V shed 0 bases and J shed 3 bases, with 9 bases lying between them. The CDR3 totals 14 residues. CDR1 SGHRS and CDR2 YFSETQ come from the germline V gene.

CDR3 sequence reads: CASSYPTGGGQETQYF. DNA for the CDR3: TGTGCCAGCAGTTACCCCACAGGGGGGGGTCAAGAGACCCAGTACTTC. V usage is TRBV6-5 and J usage is TRBJ2-5; D is possibly TRBD1 (8 bases). The CDR3 extends over 16 amino acids. From germline, CDR1 is MNHEY and CDR2 SVGAGI. V shed 2 bases and J shed 2 bases, with 15 bases lying between them.

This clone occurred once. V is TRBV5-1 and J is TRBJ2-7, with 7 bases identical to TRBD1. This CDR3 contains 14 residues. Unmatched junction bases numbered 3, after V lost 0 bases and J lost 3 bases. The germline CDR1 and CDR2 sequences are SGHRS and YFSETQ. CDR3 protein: CASSLVQGDYEQYF. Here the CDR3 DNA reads TGCGCCAGCAGCTTGGTTCAGGGGGACTACGAGCAGTACTTC.

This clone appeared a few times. The CDR3 region is CASSPEDWNEKLFF. In DNA, the CDR3 is TGTGCCAGTAGCCCGGAGGACTGGAATGAAAAACTGTTTTTT. The gene calls are TRBV19 and TRBJ1-4, with D hard to call. V shed 6 bases and J shed 5 bases, with 13 bases lying between them. Germline CDR1 reads LNHDA; CDR2 reads SQIVND (reference sequence). This CDR3 is built from 14 residues.

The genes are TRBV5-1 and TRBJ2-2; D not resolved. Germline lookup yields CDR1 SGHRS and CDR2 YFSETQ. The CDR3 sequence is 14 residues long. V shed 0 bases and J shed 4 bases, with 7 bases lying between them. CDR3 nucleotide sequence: TGCGCCAGCAGCTTGGCCGCGATCACCGGGGAGCTGTTTTTT. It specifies CASSLAAITGELFF.